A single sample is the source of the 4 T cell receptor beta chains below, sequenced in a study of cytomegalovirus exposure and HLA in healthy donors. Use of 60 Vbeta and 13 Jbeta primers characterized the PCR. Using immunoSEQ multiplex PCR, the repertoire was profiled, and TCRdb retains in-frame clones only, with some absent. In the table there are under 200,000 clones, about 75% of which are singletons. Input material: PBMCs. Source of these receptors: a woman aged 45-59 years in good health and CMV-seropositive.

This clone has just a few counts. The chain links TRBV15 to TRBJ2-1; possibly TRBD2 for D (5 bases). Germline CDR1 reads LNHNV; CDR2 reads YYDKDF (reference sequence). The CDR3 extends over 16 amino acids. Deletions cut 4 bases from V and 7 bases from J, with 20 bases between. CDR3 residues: CATSNLLSGRGNEQFF. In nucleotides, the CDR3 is TGTGCCACCAGCAACCTATTAAGCGGACGGGGAAATGAGCAGTTCTTC.

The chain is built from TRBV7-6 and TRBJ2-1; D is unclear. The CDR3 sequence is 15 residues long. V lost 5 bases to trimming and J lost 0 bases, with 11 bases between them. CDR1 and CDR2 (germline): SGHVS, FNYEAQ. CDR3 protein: CASSPLKSSYNEQFF. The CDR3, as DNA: TGTGCCAGCAGCCCCTTGAAGAGCTCCTACAATGAGCAGTTCTTC.

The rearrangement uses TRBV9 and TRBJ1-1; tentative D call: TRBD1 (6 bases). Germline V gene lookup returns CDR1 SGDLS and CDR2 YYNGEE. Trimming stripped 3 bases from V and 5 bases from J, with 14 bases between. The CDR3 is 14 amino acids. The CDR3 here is CASSASGAWTEAFF. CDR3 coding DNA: TGTGCCAGCAGCGCCTCAGGGGCGTGGACTGAAGCTTTCTTT.

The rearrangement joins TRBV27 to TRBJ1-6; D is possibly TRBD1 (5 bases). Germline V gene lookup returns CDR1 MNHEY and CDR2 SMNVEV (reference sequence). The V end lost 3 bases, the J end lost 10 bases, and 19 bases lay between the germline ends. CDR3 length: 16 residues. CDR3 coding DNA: TGTGCCAGCAGTTTTCTCCCCTCCGGGTCAGGGTCACCCCTCCACTTT. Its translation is CASSFLPSGSGSPLHF.